Listed here is a single TCR beta chain. Its matching antigen is unknown. Germline V gene sequence: CDR1 MNHEY, CDR2 SMNVEV (reference sequence). The junction had 14 bases not matched to a gene; V was cut back by 6 bases and J by 2 bases. The CDR3 is 18 amino acids. This sample was taken from a study of a mutant IDH1 vaccine in newly diagnosed glioma. Turning to the study itself: Averaging roughly 40 years of age, treated patients were about 60% male and about 38% female. Receipt of radiotherapy, temozolomide, or both preceded the study, and most received both. Study-wide findings and caveats: Pseudoprogression showed no apparent link to changes in top peripheral T cell clonotypes.

Time point specified: baseline, week 1 (first vaccination visit). Treatment defined: pre-vaccination baseline after standard-of-care therapy. Each of the donors came in with new WHO grade 3 or 4 astrocytomas that were IDH1-mutant and ATRX-lost. Sequenced by immunoSEQ multiplex PCR; TCRdb stores in-frame clones only, minus some. This sample carries 50,000 to 75,000 clones, approximately 91% of them seen once, and the ten largest clones take over 2.5%. The chain uses TRBV27 and TRBJ2-1, with 9 bases matching TRBD1. Source: PBMCs, taken from a glioma patient treated with radiotherapy, temozolomide or both. The TCR comes from a man in his fifties or sixties with glioma. The CDR3 DNA is TGTGCCAGCAGCTCCACAGGGGGCAATACCCCAGCCTACAATGAGCAGTTCTTC. Translated: CASSSTGGNTPAYNEQFF.